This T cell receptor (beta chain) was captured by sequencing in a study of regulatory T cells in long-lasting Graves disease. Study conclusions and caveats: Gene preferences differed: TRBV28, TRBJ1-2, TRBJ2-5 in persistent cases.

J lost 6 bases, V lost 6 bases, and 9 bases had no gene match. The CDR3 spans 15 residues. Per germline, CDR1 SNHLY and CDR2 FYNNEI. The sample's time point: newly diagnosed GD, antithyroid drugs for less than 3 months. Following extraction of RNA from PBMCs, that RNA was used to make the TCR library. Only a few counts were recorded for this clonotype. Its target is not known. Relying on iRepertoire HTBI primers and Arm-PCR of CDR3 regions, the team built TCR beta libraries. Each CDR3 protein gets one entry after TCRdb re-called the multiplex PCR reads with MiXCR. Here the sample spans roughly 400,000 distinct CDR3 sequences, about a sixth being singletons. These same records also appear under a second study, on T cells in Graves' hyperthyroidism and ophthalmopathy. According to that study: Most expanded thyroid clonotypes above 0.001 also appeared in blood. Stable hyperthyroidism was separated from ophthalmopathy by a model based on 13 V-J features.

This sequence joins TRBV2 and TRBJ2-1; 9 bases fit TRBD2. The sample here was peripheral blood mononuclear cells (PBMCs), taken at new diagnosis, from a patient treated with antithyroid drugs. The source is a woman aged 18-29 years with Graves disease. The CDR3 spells CASRGELAGFNEQFF. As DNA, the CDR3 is TGTGCCAGCAGGGGGGAACTAGCGGGCTTCAATGAGCAGTTCTTC.